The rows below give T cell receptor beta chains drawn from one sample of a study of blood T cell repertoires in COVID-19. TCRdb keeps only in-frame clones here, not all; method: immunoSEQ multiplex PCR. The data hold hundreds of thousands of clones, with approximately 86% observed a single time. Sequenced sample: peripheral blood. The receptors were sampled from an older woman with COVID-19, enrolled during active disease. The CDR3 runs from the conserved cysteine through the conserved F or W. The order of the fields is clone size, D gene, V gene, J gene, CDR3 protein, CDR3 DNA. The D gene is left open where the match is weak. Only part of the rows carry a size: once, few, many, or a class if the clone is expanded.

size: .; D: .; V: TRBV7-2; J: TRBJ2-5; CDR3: CASSLGGPWRETQYF; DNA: TGTGCCAGCAGCTTGGGGGGGCCGTGGCGAGAGACCCAGTACTTC
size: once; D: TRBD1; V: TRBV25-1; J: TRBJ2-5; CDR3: CASSESTGVGTQYF; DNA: TGTGCCAGCAGTGAATCCACAGGGGTGGGGACCCAGTACTTC
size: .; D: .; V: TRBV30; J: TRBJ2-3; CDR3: CAWAESSTDTQYF; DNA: TGTGCCTGGGCCGAGTCTAGCACAGATACGCAGTATTTT
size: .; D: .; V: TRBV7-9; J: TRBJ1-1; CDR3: CASSLDSNTEAFF; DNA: TGTGCCAGCAGCTTGGACAGCAACACTGAAGCTTTCTTT
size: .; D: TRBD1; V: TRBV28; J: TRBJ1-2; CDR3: CATSRGQGHYTF; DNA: TGTGCCACCAGCAGGGGACAGGGACACTACACCTTC
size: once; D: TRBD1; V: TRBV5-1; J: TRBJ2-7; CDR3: CASSRDSVYEQYF; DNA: TGCGCCAGCAGCCGGGACAGTGTCTACGAGCAGTACTTC
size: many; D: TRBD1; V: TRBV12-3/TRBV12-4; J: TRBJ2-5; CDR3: CASRTDRKETQYF; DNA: TGTGCCAGCAGAACGGACAGGAAAGAGACCCAGTACTTC
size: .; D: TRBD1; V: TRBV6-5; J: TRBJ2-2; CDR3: CASSYSTGGIAGELFF; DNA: TGTGCCAGCAGTTACTCGACAGGGGGCATCGCCGGGGAGCTGTTTTTT
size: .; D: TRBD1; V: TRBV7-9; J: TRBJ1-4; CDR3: CASIPGTGVEKLFF; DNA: TGTGCCAGCATCCCCGGGACAGGGGTAGAAAAACTGTTTTTT
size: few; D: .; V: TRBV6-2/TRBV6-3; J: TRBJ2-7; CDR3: CASSPTGNVDEQYF; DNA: TGTGCCAGCAGCCCTACAGGGAATGTTGACGAGCAGTACTTC
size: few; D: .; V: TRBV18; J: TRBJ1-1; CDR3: CASSPEPMNTEAFF; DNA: TGTGCCAGCTCACCAGAGCCAATGAACACTGAAGCTTTCTTT
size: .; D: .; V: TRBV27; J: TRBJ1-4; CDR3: CAAGGTATNEKLFF; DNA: TGTGCCGCTGGAGGAACGGCAACTAATGAAAAACTGTTTTTT
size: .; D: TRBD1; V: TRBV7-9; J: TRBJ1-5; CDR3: CASSLGDRDSNQPQHF; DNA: TGTGCCAGCAGCTTGGGGGACAGGGATAGCAATCAGCCCCAGCATTTT
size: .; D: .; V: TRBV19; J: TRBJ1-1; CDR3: CASSIDREGLLNTEAFF; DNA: TGTGCCAGTAGTATAGATCGAGAGGGACTGCTGAACACTGAAGCTTTCTTT
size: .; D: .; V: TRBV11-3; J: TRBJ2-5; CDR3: CASSFLSYQETQYF; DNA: TGTGCCAGCAGCTTTTTATCCTACCAAGAGACCCAGTACTTC
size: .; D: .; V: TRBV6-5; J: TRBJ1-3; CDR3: CASTMGNTIYF; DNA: TGTGCCAGCACAATGGGAAACACCATATATTTT
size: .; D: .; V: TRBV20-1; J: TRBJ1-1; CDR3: CSASRVTEAFF; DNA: TGCAGTGCTAGCAGGGTCACTGAAGCTTTCTTT
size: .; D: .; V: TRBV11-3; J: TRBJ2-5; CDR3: CASSLAQGRETQYF; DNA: TGTGCCAGCAGCTTAGCGCAGGGGCGGGAGACCCAGTACTTC
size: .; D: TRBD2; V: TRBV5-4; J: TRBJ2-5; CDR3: CASSLASDSGGAQTQYF; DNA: TGTGCCAGCAGCTTGGCCTCGGATAGCGGGGGGGCCCAGACCCAGTACTTC
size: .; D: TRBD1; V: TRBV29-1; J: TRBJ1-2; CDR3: CSVGTGPNYGYTF; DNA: TGCAGCGTTGGGACAGGCCCTAACTATGGCTACACCTTC
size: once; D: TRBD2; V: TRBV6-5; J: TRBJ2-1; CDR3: CAIRRAGPAHEQFF; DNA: TGTGCCATCAGGAGAGCGGGACCGGCCCATGAGCAGTTCTTC
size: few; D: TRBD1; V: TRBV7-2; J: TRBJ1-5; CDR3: CASSYTGGDQPQHF; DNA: TGTGCCAGCAGTTATACAGGGGGAGATCAGCCCCAGCATTTT
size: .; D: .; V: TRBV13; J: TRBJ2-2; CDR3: CASSSSLRGGRELFF; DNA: TGTGCCAGCAGCTCCTCACTTAGGGGGGGCAGGGAGCTGTTTTTT
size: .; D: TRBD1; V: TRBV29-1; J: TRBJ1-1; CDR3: CSLRQGNTEAFF; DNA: TGCAGCTTAAGACAGGGCAACACTGAAGCTTTCTTT
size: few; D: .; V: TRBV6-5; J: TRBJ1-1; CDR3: CASSYSPSGGNTEAFF; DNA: TGTGCCAGCAGTTACTCTCCCTCCGGGGGGAACACTGAAGCTTTCTTT
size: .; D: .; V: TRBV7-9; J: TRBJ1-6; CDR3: CASSLVQEASPLHF; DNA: TGTGCCAGCAGCTTAGTTCAGGAGGCTTCACCCCTCCACTTT
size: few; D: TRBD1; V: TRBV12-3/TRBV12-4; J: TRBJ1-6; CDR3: CASSPGGTPLHF; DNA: TGTGCCAGCAGCCCAGGGGGGACACCCCTCCACTTT
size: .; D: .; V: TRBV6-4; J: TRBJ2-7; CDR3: CASSDSGGARPYEQYF; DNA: TGTGCCAGCAGTGACTCGGGGGGGGCTAGACCCTACGAGCAGTACTTC
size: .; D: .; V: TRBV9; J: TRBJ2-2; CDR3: CASSIHTGELFF; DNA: TGTGCCAGCAGCATTCATACCGGGGAGCTGTTTTTT
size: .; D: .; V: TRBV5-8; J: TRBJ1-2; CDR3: CASEAPLNYGYTF; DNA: TGTGCCAGCGAAGCACCCCTGAACTATGGCTACACCTTC
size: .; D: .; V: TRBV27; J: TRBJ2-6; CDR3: CASTTGRGRSGANVLTF; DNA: TGTGCCAGCACCACGGGGAGGGGGAGGTCTGGGGCCAACGTCCTGACTTTC